This T cell receptor (beta chain) originates from a study of graft-versus-host responses after intestinal transplantation. About the research overall: Recipients got multivisceral, liver-intestinal, or isolated intestinal transplants. After anti-thymocyte globulin induction, recipients took tacrolimus and steroids for three to four years. Study results and caveats: Recipient bone marrow held GvH clones, some seen earlier in ileum or blood. Patients with graft-donor T cell macrochimerism had high graft-versus-host to host-versus-graft clonal ratios in allografts.

Repertoires were generated with immunoSEQ multiplex PCR, while TCRdb's copy carries only in-frame clones and drops some. The sample consists of about 29,000 clones, nearly 90% of them appearing once. The CDR3 has 15 amino acids. The junction had 3 bases not matched to a gene; V was cut back by 4 bases and J by 2 bases. Germline V CDR1 and CDR2: SEHNR, FQNEAQ (reference sequence). Points on this clone: Its specificity is unknown.

This rearrangement joins TRBV7-9 to TRBJ2-1; 9 positions agree with TRBD1. This receptor was identified in a human patient who received an intestinal transplant, so some T cells may come from the graft donor. This specimen was PBMCs, taken about 420 days after intestinal transplantation. The CDR3 coding sequence is TGTGCCAGCAGCTGGGACAGGGTAACCTACAATGAGCAGTTCTTC. Encoded protein: CASSWDRVTYNEQFF.